Sequencing of this T cell receptor (beta chain) was carried out in a study of blood T cell repertoires in COVID-19. Study-level background: Italy, Spain and the United States were the sources of the convalescent and acute COVID-19 samples. The analysed material was cDNA or gDNA that came from T cells, B-cell-depleted T cells, or PBMCs.

Original data processing: It was from reference gene primer amplification that nucleated cell counts were estimated. Produced via immunoSEQ multiplex PCR; TCRdb's table is partial and in-frame only. The DNA was the basis for D and trimming; V, J and clone size are from that table. This sample carries approximately 130,000 clones, more than 80% of them seen once, and the ten largest clones take around 4.1%. Germline values: CDR1 SGHVS, CDR2 FQNEAQ. With 1 base removed from V and 2 bases from J, the gap between germline ends came to 8 bases. The length of the CDR3 is 14 residues. This TCR derives from a human donor in a cohort sampled during active COVID-19. Sequences were obtained from peripheral blood. The chain combines TRBV7-8 with TRBJ1-1; D not resolved. The CDR3 sequence: CASSLVGYNTEAFF. The CDR3, as DNA: TGTGCCAGCAGCTTAGTCGGGTACAACACTGAAGCTTTCTTT.